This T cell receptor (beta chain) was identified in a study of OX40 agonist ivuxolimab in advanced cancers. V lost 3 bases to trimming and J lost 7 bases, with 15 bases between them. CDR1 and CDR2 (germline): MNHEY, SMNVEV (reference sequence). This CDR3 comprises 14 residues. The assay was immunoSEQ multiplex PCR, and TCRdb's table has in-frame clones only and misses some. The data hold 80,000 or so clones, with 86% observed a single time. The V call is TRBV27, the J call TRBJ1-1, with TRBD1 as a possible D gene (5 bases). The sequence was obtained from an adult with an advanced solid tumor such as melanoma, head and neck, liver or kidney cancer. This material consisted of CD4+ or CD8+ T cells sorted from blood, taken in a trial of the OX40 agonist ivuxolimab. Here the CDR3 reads CASSFPGDEREAFF. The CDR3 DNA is TGTGCCAGCAGTTTCCCCGGGGACGAGCGTGAAGCTTTCTTT.